These T cell receptor beta chains were read from a single sample in a study of regulatory T cells in long-lasting Graves disease. TCRdb re-derived calls from the multiplex PCR reads in MiXCR, one entry per CDR3 protein. The sample contains some 600,000 distinct CDR3 sequences, about 16% of which appear only once. The data were also submitted as part of a second study, on T cells in Graves' hyperthyroidism and ophthalmopathy.

The sample here was peripheral blood mononuclear cells (PBMCs), taken at new diagnosis, from a patient treated with antithyroid drugs. The receptors here all came from a man aged 18-30 years with Graves disease. Both conserved end residues are part of each CDR3. The order of the fields is D gene, V gene, J gene, clone size, CDR3 DNA, CDR3 protein. A D gene is named only where the DNA matches it firmly. Part of the rows lack a size; the others show once, few, many or a class for expanded clones.

TRBD2,TRBV29-1,TRBJ2-2,-,TGCAGTGGTCGAAGAGCGGGAGGAAACACCGGGGAGCTGTTTTTT,CSGRRAGGNTGELFF
TRBD2,TRBV5-1,TRBJ2-2,few,TGCGCCAGCAGCTCTAACGCGGCGGGAGTCACCGGGGAGCTGTTTTTT,CASSSNAAGVTGELFF
TRBD1,TRBV12-3/TRBV12-4,TRBJ2-7,many,TGTGCCAGCAGTTTAGAGGACAGGGAAAGCTACGAGCAGTACTTC,CASSLEDRESYEQYF
TRBD2,TRBV6-1,TRBJ2-3,-,TGTGCCAGCAGTCCCACCAGCGGGAGGGATACAGATACGCAGTATTTT,CASSPTSGRDTDTQYF
-,TRBV6-2/TRBV6-3,TRBJ2-7,-,TGTGCCAGCAGTGAATTGGTCCTCTATCTCTTC,CASSELVLYLF
-,TRBV20-1,TRBJ1-5,few,TGCAGTGCTGAAGTTATTGGTAGGGGCGTCAATCAGCCCCAGCATTTT,CSAEVIGRGVNQPQHF
-,TRBV11-3,TRBJ2-7,many,TGTGCCAGCAGCTCGCGGACAGGGAGGGACGAGCAGTACTTC,CASSSRTGRDEQYF
-,TRBV2,TRBJ2-5,many,TGTGCCAGCGGAAGAGAAGAGACCCAGTACTTC,CASGREETQYF
-,TRBV29-1,TRBJ1-2,-,TGCAGCGTTGAAGGACGGAACTATGGCTACACCTTC,CSVEGRNYGYTF
-,TRBV6-1,TRBJ2-3,few,TGTGCCAGTCGGAAAGGAGATCTCTCTACAGATACGCAGTATTTT,CASRKGDLSTDTQYF
TRBD2,TRBV4-2,TRBJ2-7,-,TGTGCCAGCAGTTTTCAGCGGGAGGGCCTTACCGAGCAGTACTTC,CASSFQREGLTEQYF
-,TRBV5-1,TRBJ2-7,many,TGCGCCAGCAGCTTTGGGAGGAAGCTGGACGAGCAGTACTTC,CASSFGRKLDEQYF
-,TRBV11-1,TRBJ1-1,many,TGTGCCAGCAGCCGGAAAATGATGAACACTGAAGCTTTCTTT,CASSRKMMNTEAFF
-,TRBV27,TRBJ2-1,many,TGTGCCAGCAGTTCGGGATCGAGCTCCTACAATGAGCAGTTCTTC,CASSSGSSSYNEQFF
TRBD1,TRBV10-3,TRBJ2-5,many,TGTGCCATCAGTGACGACAGGGGAAAAGAGACCCAGTACTTC,CAISDDRGKETQYF
TRBD2,TRBV7-8,TRBJ2-3,-,TGTGCCAGCAGCCCGGGGACTAGATCCACAGATACGCAGTATTTT,CASSPGTRSTDTQYF
TRBD2,TRBV7-3,TRBJ2-3,few,TGTGCCAGCAGTTTTAGCGGGAGGGCCGGCACAGATACGCAGTATTTT,CASSFSGRAGTDTQYF
TRBD2,TRBV29-1,TRBJ2-3,few,TGCAGCGTCACCACTAGCGGGAGGGCCGCGGACACGCAGTATTTT,CSVTTSGRAADTQYF